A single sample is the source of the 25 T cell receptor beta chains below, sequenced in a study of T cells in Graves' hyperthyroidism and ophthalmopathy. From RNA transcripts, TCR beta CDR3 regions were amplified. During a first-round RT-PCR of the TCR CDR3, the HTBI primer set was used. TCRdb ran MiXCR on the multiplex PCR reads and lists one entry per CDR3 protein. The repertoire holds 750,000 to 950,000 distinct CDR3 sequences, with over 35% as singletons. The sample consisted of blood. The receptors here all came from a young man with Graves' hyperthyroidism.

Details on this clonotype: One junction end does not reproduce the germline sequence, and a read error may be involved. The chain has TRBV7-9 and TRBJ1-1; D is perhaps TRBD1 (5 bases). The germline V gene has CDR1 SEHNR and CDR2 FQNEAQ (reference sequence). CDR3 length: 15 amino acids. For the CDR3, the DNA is TGCGCCAGCAGCCCCTTGGACACTCAGGAGACTGAAGCTTTCTTT. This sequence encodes CASSPLDTQETEAFF.

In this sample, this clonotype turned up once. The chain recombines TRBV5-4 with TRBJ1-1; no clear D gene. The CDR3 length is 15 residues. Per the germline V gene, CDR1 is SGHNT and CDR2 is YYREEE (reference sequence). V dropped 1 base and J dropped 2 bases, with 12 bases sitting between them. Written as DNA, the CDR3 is TGTGCCAGCAGCTTGCTACCCTACAGCAACACTGAAGCTTTCTTT. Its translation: CASSLLPYSNTEAFF.

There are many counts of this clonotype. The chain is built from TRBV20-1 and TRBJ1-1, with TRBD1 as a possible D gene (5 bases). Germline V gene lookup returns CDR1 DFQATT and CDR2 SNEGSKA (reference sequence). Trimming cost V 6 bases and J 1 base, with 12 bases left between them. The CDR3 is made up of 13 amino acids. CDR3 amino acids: CSAAGITNTEAFF. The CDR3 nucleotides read TGCAGTGCCGCAGGGATAACGAACACTGAAGCTTTCTTT.

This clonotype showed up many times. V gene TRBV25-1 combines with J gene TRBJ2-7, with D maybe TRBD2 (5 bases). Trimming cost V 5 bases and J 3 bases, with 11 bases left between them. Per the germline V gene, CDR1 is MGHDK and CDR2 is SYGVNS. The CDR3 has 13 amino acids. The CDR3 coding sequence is TGTGCCAGCAGTTGGGGAGACTTCTACGAGCAGTACTTC. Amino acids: CASSWGDFYEQYF.

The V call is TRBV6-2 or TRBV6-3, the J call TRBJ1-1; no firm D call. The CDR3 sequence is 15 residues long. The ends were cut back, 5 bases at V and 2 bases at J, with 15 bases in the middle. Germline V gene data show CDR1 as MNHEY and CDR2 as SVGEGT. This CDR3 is CASSPDQDFNTEAFF. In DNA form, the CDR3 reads TGTGCCAGCAGTCCCGATCAGGACTTTAACACTGAAGCTTTCTTT.

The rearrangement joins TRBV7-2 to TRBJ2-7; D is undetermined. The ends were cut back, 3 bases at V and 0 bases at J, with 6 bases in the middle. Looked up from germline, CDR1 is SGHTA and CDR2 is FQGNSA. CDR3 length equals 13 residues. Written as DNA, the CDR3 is TGTGCCAGCAGCTTGAGGTTCTCCTACGAGCAGTACTTC. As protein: CASSLRFSYEQYF.

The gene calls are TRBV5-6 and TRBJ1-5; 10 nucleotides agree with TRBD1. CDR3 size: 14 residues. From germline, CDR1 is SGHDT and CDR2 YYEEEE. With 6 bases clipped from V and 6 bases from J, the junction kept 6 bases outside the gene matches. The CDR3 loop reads CASTIGTGAQPQHF. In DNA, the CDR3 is TGTGCCAGCACCATCGGGACAGGGGCTCAGCCCCAGCATTTT.

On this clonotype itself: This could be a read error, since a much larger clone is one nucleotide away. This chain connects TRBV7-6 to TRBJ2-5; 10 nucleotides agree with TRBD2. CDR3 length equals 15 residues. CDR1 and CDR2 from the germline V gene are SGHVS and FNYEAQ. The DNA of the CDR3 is TGTGCCAGCAGCGCAGCGGGAGGGCTCCAAGAGACCCTGTACTTC. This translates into CASSAAGGLQETLYF.

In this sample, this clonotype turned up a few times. The CDR3 DNA sequence: TGTGCCACCTCAACTGTGAGTGGGACACCCTCCTACGAGCAGTACTTC. Translated, it gives CATSTVSGTPSYEQYF. V and J are TRBV19 and TRBJ2-7, with D perhaps matching TRBD1 (6 bases). V lost 10 bases and J lost 0, with 22 bases in between. The length of the CDR3 is 16 residues. The V gene's germline CDR1 is LNHDA and CDR2 SQIVND (reference sequence).

CDR3 sequence reads: CASSETGSSYEQYF. In DNA form, the CDR3 reads TGTGCCAGCAGTGAAACAGGAAGCTCCTACGAGCAGTACTTC. The rearrangement joins TRBV6-2 or TRBV6-3 to TRBJ2-7; D perhaps matches TRBD1 (5 bases). CDR1 is MNHEY and CDR2 is SVGEGT in the germline V gene. V was pared by 5 bases and J by 0 bases, with 11 bases between. The length of the CDR3 is 14 residues.

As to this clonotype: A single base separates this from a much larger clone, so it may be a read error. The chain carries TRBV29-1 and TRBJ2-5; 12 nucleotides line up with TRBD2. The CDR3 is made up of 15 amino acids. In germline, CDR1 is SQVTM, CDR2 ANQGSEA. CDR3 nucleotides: TGCAGCGTACGACTAGCGGGAGCCAGGGAAGAGGCCCAGTACTTC. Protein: CSVRLAGAREEAQYF.

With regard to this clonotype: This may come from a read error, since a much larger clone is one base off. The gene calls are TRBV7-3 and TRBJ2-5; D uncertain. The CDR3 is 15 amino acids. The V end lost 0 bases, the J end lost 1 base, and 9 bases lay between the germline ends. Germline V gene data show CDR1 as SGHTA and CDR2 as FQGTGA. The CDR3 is CASSLTEHIQETQYF. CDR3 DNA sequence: TGTGCCAGCAGCTTAACAGAGCATATCCAAGAGACCCAGTACTTC.

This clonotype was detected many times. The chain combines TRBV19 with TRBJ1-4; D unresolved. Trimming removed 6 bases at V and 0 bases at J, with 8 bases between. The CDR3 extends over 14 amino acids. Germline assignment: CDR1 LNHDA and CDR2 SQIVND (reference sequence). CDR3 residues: CASRGVATNEKLFF. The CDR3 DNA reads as TGTGCCAGTAGGGGCGTTGCAACTAATGAAAAACTGTTTTTT.

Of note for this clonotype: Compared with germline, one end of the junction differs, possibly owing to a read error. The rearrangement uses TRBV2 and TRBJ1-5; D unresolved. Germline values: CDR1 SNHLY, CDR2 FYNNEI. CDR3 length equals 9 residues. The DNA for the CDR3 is TGTGCCAGCAGGCAGCCGCAGCATTTT. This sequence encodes CASRQPQHF. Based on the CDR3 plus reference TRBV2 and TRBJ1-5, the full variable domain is EPEVTQTPSHQVTQMGQEVILRCVPISNHLYFYWYRQILGQKVEFLVSFYNNEISEKSEIFDDQFSVERPDGSNFTLKIRSTKLEDSAMYFCASRQPQHFGDGTRLSIL.

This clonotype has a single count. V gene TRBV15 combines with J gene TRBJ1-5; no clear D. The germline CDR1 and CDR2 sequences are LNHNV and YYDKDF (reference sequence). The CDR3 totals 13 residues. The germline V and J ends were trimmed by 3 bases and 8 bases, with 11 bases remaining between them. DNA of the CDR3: TGTGCCACCAGCAGTTCTCGTGGGGAGCCCCAGCATTTT. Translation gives CATSSSRGEPQHF. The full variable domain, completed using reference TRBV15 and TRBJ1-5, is DAMVIQNPRYQVTQFGKPVTLSCSQTLNHNVMYWYQQKSSQAPKLLFHYYDKDFNNEADTPDNFQSRRPNTSFCFLDIRSPGLGDTAMYLCATSSSRGEPQHFGDGTRLSIL.

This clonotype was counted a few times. The CDR3 is CASSQDIGQNYEQYF. In DNA form, the CDR3 reads TGTGCCAGCAGCCAAGATATAGGGCAGAACTACGAGCAGTACTTC. The chain is built from TRBV14 and TRBJ2-7, with unresolved D. The CDR3 loop spans 15 amino acids. V was trimmed by 0 bases and J by 3 bases, leaving 12 bases between them. Germline V gives CDR1 SGHDN, CDR2 FVKESK. Looking up the rest from reference TRBV14 and TRBJ2-7 gives the full variable domain: EAGVTQFPSHSVIEKGQTVTLRCDPISGHDNLYWYRRVMGKEIKFLLHFVKESKQDESGMPNNRFLAERTGGTYSTLKVQPAELEDSGVYFCASSQDIGQNYEQYFGPGTRLTVT.

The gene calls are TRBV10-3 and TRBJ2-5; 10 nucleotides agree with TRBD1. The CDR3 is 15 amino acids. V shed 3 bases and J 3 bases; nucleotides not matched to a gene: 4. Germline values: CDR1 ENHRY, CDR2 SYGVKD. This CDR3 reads CAISDPDRGEETQYF. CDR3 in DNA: TGTGCCATCAGTGATCCGGACAGGGGGGAAGAGACCCAGTACTTC.

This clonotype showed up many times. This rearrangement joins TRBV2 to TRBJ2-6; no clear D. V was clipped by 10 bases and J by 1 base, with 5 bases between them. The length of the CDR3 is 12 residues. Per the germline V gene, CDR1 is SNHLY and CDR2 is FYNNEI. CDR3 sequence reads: CATTSGANVLTF. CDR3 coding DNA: TGTGCCACCACGTCTGGGGCCAACGTCCTGACTTTC.

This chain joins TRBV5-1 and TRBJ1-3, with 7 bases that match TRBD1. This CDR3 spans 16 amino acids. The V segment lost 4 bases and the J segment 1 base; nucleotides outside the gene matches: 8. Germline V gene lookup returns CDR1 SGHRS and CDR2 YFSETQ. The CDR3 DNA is TGCGCCAGCAGCGCTGGACAGGCTATTTCTGGAAACACCATATATTTT. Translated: CASSAGQAISGNTIYF. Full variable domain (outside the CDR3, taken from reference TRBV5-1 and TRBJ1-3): KAGVTQTPRYLIKTRGQQVTLSCSPISGHRSVSWYQQTPGQGLQFLFEYFSETQRNKGNFPGRFSGRQFSNSRSEMNVSTLELGDSALYLCASSAGQAISGNTIYFGEGSWLTVV.

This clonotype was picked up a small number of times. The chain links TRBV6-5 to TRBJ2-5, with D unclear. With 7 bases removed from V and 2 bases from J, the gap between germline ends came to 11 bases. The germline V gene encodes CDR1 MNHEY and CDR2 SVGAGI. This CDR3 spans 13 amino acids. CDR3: CASTLGHQETQYF. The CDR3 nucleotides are TGTGCCAGCACCCTAGGGCATCAAGAGACCCAGTACTTC.

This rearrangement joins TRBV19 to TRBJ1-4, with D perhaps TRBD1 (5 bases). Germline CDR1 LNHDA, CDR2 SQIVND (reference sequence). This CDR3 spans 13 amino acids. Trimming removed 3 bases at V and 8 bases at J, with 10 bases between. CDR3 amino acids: CASSIWGDEKLFF. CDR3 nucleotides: TGTGCCAGTAGTATTTGGGGGGACGAAAAACTGTTTTTT.

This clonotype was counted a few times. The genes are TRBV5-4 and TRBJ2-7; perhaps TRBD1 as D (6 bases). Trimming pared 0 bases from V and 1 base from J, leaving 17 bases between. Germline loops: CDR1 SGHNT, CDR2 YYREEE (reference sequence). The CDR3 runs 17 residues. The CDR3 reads CASSLVRGRGLSYEQYF. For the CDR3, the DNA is TGTGCCAGCAGCTTGGTACGCGGCAGGGGTTTATCCTACGAGCAGTACTTC.

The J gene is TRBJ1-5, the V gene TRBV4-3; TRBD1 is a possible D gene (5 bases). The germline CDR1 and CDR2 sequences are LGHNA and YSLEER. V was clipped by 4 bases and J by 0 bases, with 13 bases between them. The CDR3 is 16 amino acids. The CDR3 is CASSLGERYSNQPQHF. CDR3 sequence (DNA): TGCGCCAGCAGCCTAGGGGAGCGCTATAGCAATCAGCCCCAGCATTTT.

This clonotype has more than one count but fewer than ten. DNA of the CDR3: TGTGCCAGCAGTCCCGGTCCTCTCGGCTCCGAGCAGTACTTC. Its protein is CASSPGPLGSEQYF. The chain has TRBV7-9 and TRBJ2-7; D is unclear. The CDR3 is 14 residues long. With 6 bases removed from V and 6 bases from J, the gap between germline ends came to 18 bases. Per the germline V gene, CDR1 is SEHNR and CDR2 is FQNEAQ (reference sequence).

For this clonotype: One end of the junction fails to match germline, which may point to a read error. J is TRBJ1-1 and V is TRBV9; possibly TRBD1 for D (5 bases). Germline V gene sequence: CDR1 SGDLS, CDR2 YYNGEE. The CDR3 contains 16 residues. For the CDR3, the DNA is TGTACCAGCAGCGGAGGTGGGGGGGTCGAAGGCACTGAAGCTTTCTTT. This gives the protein CTSSGGGGVEGTEAFF.